A single sample gave rise to the 8 T cell receptor beta chains below, sequenced in a study of T cells in Graves' hyperthyroidism and ophthalmopathy. TCR beta CDR3 regions were amplified from RNA. HTBI primers were employed in a first-round RT-PCR of the TCR CDR3. TCRdb re-derived calls from the multiplex PCR reads in MiXCR, one entry per CDR3 protein. The sample contains a few hundred thousand distinct CDR3 sequences, around 25% of which appear only once. The specimen sequenced was blood. The receptors derive from a man aged 45 to 65 with Graves' hyperthyroidism.

The chain carries TRBV19 and TRBJ2-1; 15 bases line up with TRBD2. With 7 bases clipped from V and 6 bases from J, the junction kept 13 bases outside the gene matches. The germline gives CDR1 LNHDA, CDR2 SQIVND (reference sequence). This CDR3 comprises 18 residues. CDR3 nucleotide sequence: TGTGCCAGTAAAAACACGGGACTAGCGGGAGGAGGGCGCAATGAGCAGTTCTTC. It yields the protein CASKNTGLAGGGRNEQFF.

The table lists this clonotype with a count of one. This sequence joins TRBV6-1 and TRBJ1-2, with 8 bases that match TRBD1. Germline loops: CDR1 MNHNS, CDR2 SASEGT. This CDR3 comprises 15 residues. The junction had 6 bases not matched to a gene; V was cut back by 0 bases and J by 6 bases. DNA of the CDR3: TGTGCCAGCAGTGAAGCCCCTCGGACAGGGCATGGCTACACCTTC. Residues: CASSEAPRTGHGYTF.

The chain employs TRBV5-1 and TRBJ2-2, with 9 nucleotides matching TRBD1. This CDR3 spans 15 amino acids. After removal of 4 bases from V and 3 bases from J, the junction contained 4 bases not matched to a gene. Germline CDR1 and CDR2: SGHRS and YFSETQ. Here the CDR3 DNA reads TGCGCCAGCAGCGAGGACAGGGGAGACACCGGGGAGCTGTTTTTT. Translation gives CASSEDRGDTGELFF.

This clonotype was counted at least ten times. The chain carries TRBV6-1 and TRBJ2-1; 9 bases agree with TRBD2. Germline trimming cut 5 bases from V and 3 bases from J; bases unmatched to any gene: 8. CDR1 MNHNS and CDR2 SASEGT come from the germline V gene. The CDR3 has 16 amino acids. CDR3 in DNA: TGTGCCAGCAGTTATCCAGCGGGAGGACTCTACAATGAGCAGTTCTTC. This sequence encodes CASSYPAGGLYNEQFF.

V and J are TRBV11-2 and TRBJ2-3, with 8 bases that match TRBD2. V lost 3 bases and J lost 0; bases outside the gene matches: 8. Per germline, CDR1 SGHAT and CDR2 FQNNGV. The CDR3 sequence is 17 residues long. The CDR3 reads CASSLSGSEFSTDTQYF. The CDR3 DNA reads TGTGCCAGCAGCTTGAGCGGGAGCGAATTTAGCACAGATACGCAGTATTTT.

The V and J genes are TRBV15 and TRBJ1-3, with D uncertain. Trimming pared 0 bases from V and 0 bases from J, leaving 12 bases between. The germline gives CDR1 LNHNV, CDR2 YYDKDF (reference sequence). The CDR3 spans 17 residues. CDR3 nucleotides: TGTGCCACCAGCAGAGAGAGAGGAGTAAGCTCTGGAAACACCATATATTTT. This codes for CATSRERGVSSGNTIYF.

In the case of this clonotype: One end of the junction fails to match germline, which may point to a read error. CDR3 bases: TGCGCCAGCAGCCAGCCGGGACAGGGTCTTCTTTCCTACGAGCAGTACTTC. The encoded protein is CASSQPGQGLLSYEQYF. This rearrangement joins TRBV7-2 to TRBJ2-7; 9 nucleotides match TRBD1. Germline CDR1 and CDR2: SGHTA and FQGNSA. CDR3 length: 17 residues.

A few counts support this clonotype. This rearrangement joins TRBV11-2 to TRBJ2-2; 9 bases line up with TRBD1. The germline V gene encodes CDR1 SGHAT and CDR2 FQNNGV. J gave up 5 bases and V 3 bases, and 4 bases lay outside the gene matches. CDR3 length equals 15 residues. The CDR3, as DNA: TGTGCCAGCAGCTTGATGACAGGGGGTACCGGGGAGCTGTTTTTT. Protein product: CASSLMTGGTGELFF. Variable domain in full (rest from reference TRBV11-2 and TRBJ2-2): EAGVAQSPRYKIIEKRQSVAFWCNPISGHATLYWYQQILGQGPKLLIQFQNNGVVDDSQLPKDRFSAERLKGVDSTLKIQPAKLEDSAVYLCASSLMTGGTGELFFGEGSRLTVL.